The text below deals with one T cell receptor beta chain. The target of this receptor is not known. A read error may account for a junction end that differs from germline. To prepare the library, 5' RACE was applied. Sequencing instrument: Illumina HiSeq 2000. Template switching introduced a universal primer binding site; the final cDNA contained a unique molecular identifier, enabling accurate counting of TCR cDNA molecules. Specific primers in the conserved constant-segment region were used to synthesize first-strand cDNA for the TCR alpha and beta chains. To control for contamination, each cDNA library was double barcoded with a SMART-Mk sample barcode plus Illumina barcodes. TruSeq adapter sequences and Illumina sample barcodes were added in two successive PCR steps. TCR alpha and beta cDNA libraries were sequenced on the Illumina HiSeq platform with custom primers. The authors' analysis ran thus. MiGEC processed the raw reads to extract unique molecular identifiers, while MiXCR was used to determine the CDR3 positions. For each individual, recombination models were inferred using an EM algorithm with the repgenHMM and IGoR tools. Shared clonotype analysis was performed with the tcR package in R, normalizing sharing by the product of cloneset sizes. To study raw recombination without the effects of thymic and clonal selection, out-of-frame nonproductive sequences were analyzed. TCRdb ran its own pipeline on the public reads, namely fastp trimming at Q25 and MiXCR clone calling, and kept in-frame beta chains. Each entry merges the rows of one CDR3 protein and shows their most common DNA and genes. The V and J calls follow TCRdb's processing rather than the paper's. The sample records hundreds of thousands of distinct CDR3 sequences, approximately 13% of which are singletons. Around 7.2% of the sample belongs to the ten largest clones.

The sample belongs to a study of identical twins (dated by TCRdb to the mid-2010s). Study-wide context: To test whether fetal clonotypes persist, the study used deep sequencing on TCR alpha and beta repertoires from monozygotic twins, unrelated adults of various ages, and cord blood. To rule out contamination, replicate twin experiments were performed at different times with different library preparation protocols. General findings and caveats noted by the study authors: Compared with coincidental sharing between unrelated individuals, out-of-frame TCR alpha sequences shared between twins had an excess of sequences with low generation probability. Abundant cord blood beta clonotypes carried fewer insertions; young adult naive repertoires showed a weaker similar trend, while memory repertoires showed none. In monozygotic twins, out-of-frame TCR alpha sharing was systematically underestimated by recombination models, although the models agreed with sharing between unrelated individuals. Excess twin sharing in beta out-of-frame sequences was weaker because fewer shared sequences lowered the signal-to-noise ratio. Invariant T cells such as MAIT and iNKT could partly confound zero-insertion analyses, though diverse VJ usage argued against this for most clonotypes. Because the same donors could not be followed over many years, conclusions were based on cross-sectional statistical analysis.

The CDR3 measures 16 amino acids from cysteine to phenylalanine. The sequence is cut down to CDR3 DNA, 48 bases in frame from base 1. Per the germline V gene (reference sequence), MNHEY is the CDR1 and SMNVEV is the CDR2. Every donor in the study was a healthy Caucasian. The twin cohort consisted of three pairs of female monozygotic twins, all aged roughly 18 to 29 years. Positive isolation kits from Invitrogen were used to isolate CD4+ and CD8+ T cell populations. These data are also associated with another study on yellow fever vaccine responses in identical twins. Per the second study: According to the authors, in identical twins the way T cells responded to vaccination appeared partly convergent and partly personalized. The study precisely tracked vaccine-responding T cell clones in identical twins.

The sample comprised CD8+ T cells sorted from blood. The TCR comes from a woman between 18 and 29 years old in good health. The sequence is built from TRBV27 and TRBJ2-1; TRBD2 fits 11 bases in the junction. The CDR3 amino acid sequence is: CASSLSSGGTHNEQFF. DNA sequence: TGTGCCAGCAGTCTATCTAGCGGGGGGACACACAATGAGCAGTTCTTC.